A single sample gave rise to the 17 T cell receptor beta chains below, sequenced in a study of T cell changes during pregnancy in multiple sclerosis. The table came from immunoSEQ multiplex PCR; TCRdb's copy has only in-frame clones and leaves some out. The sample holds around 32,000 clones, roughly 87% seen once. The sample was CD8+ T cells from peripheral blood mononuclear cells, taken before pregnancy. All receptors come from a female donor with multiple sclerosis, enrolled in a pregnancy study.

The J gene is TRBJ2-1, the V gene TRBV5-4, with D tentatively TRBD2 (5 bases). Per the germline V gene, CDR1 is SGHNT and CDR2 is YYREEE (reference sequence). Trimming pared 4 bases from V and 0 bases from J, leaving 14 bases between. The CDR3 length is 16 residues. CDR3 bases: TGTGCCAGCAGCGAACACGGACTGAGCTCCTACAATGAGCAGTTCTTC. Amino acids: CASSEHGLSSYNEQFF.

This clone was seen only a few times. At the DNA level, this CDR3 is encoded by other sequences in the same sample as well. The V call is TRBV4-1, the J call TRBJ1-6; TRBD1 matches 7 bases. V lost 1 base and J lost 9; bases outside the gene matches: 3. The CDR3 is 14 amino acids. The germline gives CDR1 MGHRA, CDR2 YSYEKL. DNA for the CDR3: TGCGCCAGCAGCCAAGCAGGGGGTGGTTCACCCCTCCACTTT. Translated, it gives CASSQAGGGSPLHF.

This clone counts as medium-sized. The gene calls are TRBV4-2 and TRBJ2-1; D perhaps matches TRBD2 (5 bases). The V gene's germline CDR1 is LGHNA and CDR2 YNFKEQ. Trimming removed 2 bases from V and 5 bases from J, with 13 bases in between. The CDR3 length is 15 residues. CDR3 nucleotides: TGTGCCAGCAGCCAATACCGGGAAGGGCACAATGAGCAGTTCTTC. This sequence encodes CASSQYREGHNEQFF.

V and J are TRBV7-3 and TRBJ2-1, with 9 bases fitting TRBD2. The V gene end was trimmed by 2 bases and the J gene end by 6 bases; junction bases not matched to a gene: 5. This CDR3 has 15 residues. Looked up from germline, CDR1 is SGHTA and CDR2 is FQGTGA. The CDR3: CASSLRGGALNEQFF. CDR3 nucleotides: TGTGCCAGCAGCTTACGCGGGGGGGCTCTCAATGAGCAGTTCTTC.

The CDR3 sequence: CASSRRDRNTGELFF. The CDR3 bases are TGTGCCAGCAGCCGCCGGGACAGGAACACCGGGGAGCTGTTTTTT. The V and J genes are TRBV6-6 and TRBJ2-2, with 7 bases matching TRBD1. The V segment lost 6 bases and the J segment 1 base; nucleotides outside the gene matches: 5. This CDR3 region has 15 residues. Per the germline V gene, CDR1 is MNHNY and CDR2 is SVGAGI (reference sequence).

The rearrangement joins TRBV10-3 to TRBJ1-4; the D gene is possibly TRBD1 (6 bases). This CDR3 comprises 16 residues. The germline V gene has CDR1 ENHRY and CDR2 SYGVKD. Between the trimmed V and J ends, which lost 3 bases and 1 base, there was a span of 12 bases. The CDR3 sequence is CAISDGGAGTNEKLFF. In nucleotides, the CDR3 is TGTGCCATCAGTGACGGGGGGGCTGGAACTAATGAAAAACTGTTTTTT.

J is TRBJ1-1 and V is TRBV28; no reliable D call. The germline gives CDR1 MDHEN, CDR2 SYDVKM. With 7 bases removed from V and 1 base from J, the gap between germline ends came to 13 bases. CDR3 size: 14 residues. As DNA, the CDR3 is TGTGCCAGCATTCGTCTAGAGTGGAACACTGAAGCTTTCTTT. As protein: CASIRLEWNTEAFF.

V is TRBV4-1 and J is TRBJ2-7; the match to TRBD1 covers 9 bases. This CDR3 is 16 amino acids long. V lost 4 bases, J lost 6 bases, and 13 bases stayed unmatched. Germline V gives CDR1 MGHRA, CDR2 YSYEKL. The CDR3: CASSLGSGTGMGEQYF. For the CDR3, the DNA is TGCGCCAGCAGCCTAGGATCCGGGACAGGGATGGGCGAGCAGTACTTC.

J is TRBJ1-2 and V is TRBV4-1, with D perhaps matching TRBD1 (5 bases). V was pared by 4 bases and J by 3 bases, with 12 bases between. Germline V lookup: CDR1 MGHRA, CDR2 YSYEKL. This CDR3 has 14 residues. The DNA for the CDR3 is TGCGCCAGCAGCCTCCTCGGGGGGGACTATGGCTACACCTTC. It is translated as CASSLLGGDYGYTF.

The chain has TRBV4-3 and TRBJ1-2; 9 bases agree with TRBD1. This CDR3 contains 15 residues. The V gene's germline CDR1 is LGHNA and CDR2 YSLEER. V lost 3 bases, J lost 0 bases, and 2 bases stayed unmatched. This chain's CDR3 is CASSHRQGANYGYTF. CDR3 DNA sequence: TGCGCCAGCAGCCACAGACAGGGGGCTAACTATGGCTACACCTTC.

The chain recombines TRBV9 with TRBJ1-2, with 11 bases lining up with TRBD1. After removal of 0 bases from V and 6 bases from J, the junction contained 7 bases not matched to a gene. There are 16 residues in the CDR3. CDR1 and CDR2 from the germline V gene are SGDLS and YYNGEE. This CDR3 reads CASSVGDRGFSDGYTF. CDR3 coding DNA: TGTGCCAGCAGCGTAGGGGACAGGGGGTTTAGCGATGGCTACACCTTC.

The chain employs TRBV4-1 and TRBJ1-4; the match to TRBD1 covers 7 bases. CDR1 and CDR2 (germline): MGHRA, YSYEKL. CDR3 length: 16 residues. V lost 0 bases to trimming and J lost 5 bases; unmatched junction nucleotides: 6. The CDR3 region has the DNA TGCGCCAGCAGCCAAGATTTAGGGACAGAGAATGAAAAACTGTTTTTT. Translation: CASSQDLGTENEKLFF.

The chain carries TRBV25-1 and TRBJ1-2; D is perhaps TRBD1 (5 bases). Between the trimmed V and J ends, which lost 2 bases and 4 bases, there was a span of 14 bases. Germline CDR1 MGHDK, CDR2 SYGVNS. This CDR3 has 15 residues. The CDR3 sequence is CASSEGGARGYGYTF. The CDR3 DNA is TGTGCCAGCAGTGAAGGCGGGGCTCGGGGCTATGGCTACACCTTC.

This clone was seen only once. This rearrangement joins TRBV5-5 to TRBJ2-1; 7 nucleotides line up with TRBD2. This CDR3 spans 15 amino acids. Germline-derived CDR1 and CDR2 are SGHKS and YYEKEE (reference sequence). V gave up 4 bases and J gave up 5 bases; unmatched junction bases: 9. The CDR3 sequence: CASSPHRDYNNEQFF. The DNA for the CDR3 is TGTGCCAGCAGCCCACACCGGGACTACAACAATGAGCAGTTCTTC.

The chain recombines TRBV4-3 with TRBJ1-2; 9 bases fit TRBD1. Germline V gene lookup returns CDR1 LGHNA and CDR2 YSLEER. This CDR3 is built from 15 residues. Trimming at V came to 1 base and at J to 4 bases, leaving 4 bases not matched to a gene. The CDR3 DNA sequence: TGCGCCAGCAGCCAAGGGACAGGGGCGTCCTATGGCTACACCTTC. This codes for CASSQGTGASYGYTF.

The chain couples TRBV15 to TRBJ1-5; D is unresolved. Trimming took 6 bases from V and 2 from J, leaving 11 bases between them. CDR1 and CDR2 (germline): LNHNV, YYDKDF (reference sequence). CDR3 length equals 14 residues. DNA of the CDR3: TGTGCCACCAGTCCAGGTCGTGGCAATCAGCCCCAGCATTTT. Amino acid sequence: CATSPGRGNQPQHF. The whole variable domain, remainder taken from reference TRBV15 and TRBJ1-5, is DAMVIQNPRYQVTQFGKPVTLSCSQTLNHNVMYWYQQKSSQAPKLLFHYYDKDFNNEADTPDNFQSRRPNTSFCFLDIRSPGLGDTAMYLCATSPGRGNQPQHFGDGTRLSIL.

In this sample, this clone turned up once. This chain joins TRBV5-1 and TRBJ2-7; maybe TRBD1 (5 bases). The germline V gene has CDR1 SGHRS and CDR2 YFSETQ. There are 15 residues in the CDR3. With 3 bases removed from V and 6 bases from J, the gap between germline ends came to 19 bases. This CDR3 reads CASSSYKNRTGEQYF. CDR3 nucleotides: TGCGCCAGCAGCTCGTACAAGAACAGGACGGGCGAGCAGTACTTC.